Detailed here is one T cell receptor (beta chain). This clone was observed a single time. The clone's antigen remains unknown. Within one base of it there is no much larger clone, and no base qualities were kept. The sample belongs to a study of control samples from healthy donors and cancer patients (dated by TCRdb to 2020 to 2022). The receptor library was made with the immunoSEQ multiplex PCR assay. Sourced from immuneACCESS, this table was stored by TCRdb with only in-frame sequences that have V and J called. A share of the clones is absent; for the studies checked, an unresolved V gene accounts for under half, and the remainder has no known explanation. The sample table holds 150,000 or so clones, of which just over 85% were seen once. Approximately 1.7% of the sample rests with the top ten. The CDR3 runs 13 amino acids, cysteine and phenylalanine included. Kept here is only the CDR3 DNA, which spans 39 bases and is read in frame from base 1. V drops 1 base and J drops 4 bases, leaving 8 bases in between.

The chain is encoded by TRBV12-3 or TRBV12-4 joined to TRBJ2-7; no D gene call is confident. This clonotype was sampled from a man younger than 30 in good health. Sequencing was carried out using blood. The CDR3 region has the sequence CASSLDVDYEQYF. The nucleotide sequence reads as follows: TGTGCCAGCAGTTTAGATGTGGATTACGAGCAGTACTTC.